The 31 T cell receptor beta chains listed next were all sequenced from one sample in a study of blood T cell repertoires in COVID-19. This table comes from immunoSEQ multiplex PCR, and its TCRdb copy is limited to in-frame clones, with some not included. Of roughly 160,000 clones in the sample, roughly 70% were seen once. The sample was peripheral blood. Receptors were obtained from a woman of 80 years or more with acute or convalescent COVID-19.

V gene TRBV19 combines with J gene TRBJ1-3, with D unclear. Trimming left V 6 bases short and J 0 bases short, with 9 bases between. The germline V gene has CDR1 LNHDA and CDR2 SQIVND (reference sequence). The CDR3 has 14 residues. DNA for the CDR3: TGTGCCAGTAGGTTACTGCACTCTGGAAACACCATATATTTT. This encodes CASRLLHSGNTIYF.

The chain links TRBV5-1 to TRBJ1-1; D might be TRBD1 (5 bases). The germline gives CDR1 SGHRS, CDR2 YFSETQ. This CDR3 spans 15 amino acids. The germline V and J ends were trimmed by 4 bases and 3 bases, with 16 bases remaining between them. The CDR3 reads CASSPQAGKDTEAFF. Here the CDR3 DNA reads TGCGCCAGCAGCCCGCAGGCAGGGAAGGACACTGAAGCTTTCTTT.

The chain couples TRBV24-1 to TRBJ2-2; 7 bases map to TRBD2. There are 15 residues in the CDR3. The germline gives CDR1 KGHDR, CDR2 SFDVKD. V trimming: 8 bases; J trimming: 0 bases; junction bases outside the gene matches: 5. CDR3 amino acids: CATNPGLSNTGELFF. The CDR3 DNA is TGTGCCACCAACCCGGGACTATCGAACACCGGGGAGCTGTTTTTT.

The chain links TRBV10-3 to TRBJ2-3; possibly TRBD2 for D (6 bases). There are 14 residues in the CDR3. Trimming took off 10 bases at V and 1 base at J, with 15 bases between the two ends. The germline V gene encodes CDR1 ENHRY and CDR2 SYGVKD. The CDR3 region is CATSPGLGTDTQYF. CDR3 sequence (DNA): TGTGCCACCTCCCCGGGACTGGGCACAGATACGCAGTATTTT.

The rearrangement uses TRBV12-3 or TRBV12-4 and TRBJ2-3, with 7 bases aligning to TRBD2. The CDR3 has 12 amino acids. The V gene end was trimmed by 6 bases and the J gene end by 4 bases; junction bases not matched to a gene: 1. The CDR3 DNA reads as TGTGCCAGCAGGGGGGGGTCAGATACGCAGTATTTT. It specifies CASRGGSDTQYF.

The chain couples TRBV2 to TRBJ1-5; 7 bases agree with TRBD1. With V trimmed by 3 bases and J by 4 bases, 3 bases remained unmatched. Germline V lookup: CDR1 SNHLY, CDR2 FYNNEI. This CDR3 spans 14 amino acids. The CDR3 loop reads CASSDSGGNQPQHF. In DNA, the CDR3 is TGTGCCAGCAGTGACTCAGGGGGTAATCAGCCCCAGCATTTT.

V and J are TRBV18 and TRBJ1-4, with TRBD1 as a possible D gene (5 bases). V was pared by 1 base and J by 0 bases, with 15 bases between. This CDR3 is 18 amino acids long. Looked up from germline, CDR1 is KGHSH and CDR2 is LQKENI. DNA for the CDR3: TGTGCCAGCTCACCACGTCCCTTACAGGATGCAACTAATGAAAAACTGTTTTTT. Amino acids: CASSPRPLQDATNEKLFF.

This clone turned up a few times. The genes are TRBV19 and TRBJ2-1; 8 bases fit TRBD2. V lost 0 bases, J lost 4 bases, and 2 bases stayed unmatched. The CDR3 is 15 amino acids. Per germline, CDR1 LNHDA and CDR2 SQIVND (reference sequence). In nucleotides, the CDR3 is TGTGCCAGTAGTATAGATCTAGCGGGTTACAATGAGCAGTTCTTC. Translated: CASSIDLAGYNEQFF.

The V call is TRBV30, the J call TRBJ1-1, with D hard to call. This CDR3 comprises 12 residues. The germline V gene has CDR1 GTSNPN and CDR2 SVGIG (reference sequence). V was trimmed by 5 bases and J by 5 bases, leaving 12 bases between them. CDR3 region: CAWGVRATEAFF. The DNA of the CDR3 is TGTGCCTGGGGGGTCAGAGCGACTGAAGCTTTCTTT.

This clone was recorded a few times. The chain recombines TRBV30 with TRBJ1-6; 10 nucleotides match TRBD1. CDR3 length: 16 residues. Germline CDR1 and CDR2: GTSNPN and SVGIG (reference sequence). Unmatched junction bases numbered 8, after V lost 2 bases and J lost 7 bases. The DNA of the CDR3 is TGTGCCTGGAGTCCCACGGGACAGGGGAAAAATTCACCCCTCCACTTT. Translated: CAWSPTGQGKNSPLHF.

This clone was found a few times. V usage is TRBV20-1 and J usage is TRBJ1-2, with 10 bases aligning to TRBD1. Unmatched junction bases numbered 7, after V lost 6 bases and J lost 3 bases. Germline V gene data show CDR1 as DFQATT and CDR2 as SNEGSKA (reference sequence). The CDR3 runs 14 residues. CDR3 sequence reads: CSASTGTGDYGYTF. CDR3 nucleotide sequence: TGCAGTGCCAGTACCGGGACAGGGGACTATGGCTACACCTTC.

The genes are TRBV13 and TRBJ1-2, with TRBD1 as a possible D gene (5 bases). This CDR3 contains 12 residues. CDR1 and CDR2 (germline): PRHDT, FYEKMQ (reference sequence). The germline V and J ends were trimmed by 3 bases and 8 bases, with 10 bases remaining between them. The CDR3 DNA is TGTGCCAGCAGCTTCGACAGCCGGGGCTACACCTTC. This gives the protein CASSFDSRGYTF.

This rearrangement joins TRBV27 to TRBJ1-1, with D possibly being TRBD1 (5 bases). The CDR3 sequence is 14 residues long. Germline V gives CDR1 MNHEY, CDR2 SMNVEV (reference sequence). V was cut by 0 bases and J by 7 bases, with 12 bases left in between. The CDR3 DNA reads TGTGCCAGCAGTTTATCGGGGGGAGAGGTTGAAGCTTTCTTT. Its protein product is CASSLSGGEVEAFF.

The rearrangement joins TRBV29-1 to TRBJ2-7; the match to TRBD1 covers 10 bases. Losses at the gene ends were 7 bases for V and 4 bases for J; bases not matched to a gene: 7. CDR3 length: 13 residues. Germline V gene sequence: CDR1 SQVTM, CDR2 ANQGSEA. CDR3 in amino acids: CSASGQGNYEQYF. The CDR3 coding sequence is TGCAGCGCATCGGGACAGGGGAATTACGAGCAGTACTTC.

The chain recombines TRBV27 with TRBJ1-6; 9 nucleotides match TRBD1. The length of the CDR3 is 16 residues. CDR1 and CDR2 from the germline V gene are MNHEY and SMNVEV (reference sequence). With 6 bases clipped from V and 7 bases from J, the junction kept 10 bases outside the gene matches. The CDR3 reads CASSPDRGSGNSPLHF. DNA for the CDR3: TGTGCCAGCAGCCCCGACAGGGGGTCCGGCAATTCACCCCTCCACTTT.

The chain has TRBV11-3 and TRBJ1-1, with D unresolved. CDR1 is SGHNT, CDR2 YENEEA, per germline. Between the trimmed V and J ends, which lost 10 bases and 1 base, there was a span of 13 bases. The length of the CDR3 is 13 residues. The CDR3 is CATPGCKNTEAFF. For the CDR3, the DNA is TGTGCCACCCCGGGGTGTAAGAACACTGAAGCTTTCTTT.

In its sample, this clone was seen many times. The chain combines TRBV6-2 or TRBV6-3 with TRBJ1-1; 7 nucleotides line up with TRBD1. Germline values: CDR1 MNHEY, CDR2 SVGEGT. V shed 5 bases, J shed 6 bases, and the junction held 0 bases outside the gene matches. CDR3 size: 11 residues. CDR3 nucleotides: TGTGCCAGCAGTGGGACAGCTGAAGCTTTCTTT. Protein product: CASSGTAEAFF.

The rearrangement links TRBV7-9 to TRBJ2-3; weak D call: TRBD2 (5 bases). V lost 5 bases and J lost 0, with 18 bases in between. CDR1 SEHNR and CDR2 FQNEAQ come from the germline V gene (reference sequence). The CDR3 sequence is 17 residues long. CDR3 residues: CASSPKAVAASTDTQYF. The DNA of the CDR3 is TGTGCCAGCAGCCCTAAAGCGGTAGCTGCTAGCACAGATACGCAGTATTTT.

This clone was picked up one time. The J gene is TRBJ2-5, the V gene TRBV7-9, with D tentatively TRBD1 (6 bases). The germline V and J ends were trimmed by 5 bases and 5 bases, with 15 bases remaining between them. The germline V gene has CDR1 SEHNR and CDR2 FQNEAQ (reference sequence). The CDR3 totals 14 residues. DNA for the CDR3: TGTGCCAGCAGCCAGGGACAACCCATGGAGACCCAGTACTTC. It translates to CASSQGQPMETQYF. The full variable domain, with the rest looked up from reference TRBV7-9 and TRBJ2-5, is DTGVSQNPRHKITKRGQNVTFRCDPISEHNRLYWYRQTLGQGPEFLTYFQNEAQLEKSRLLSDRFSAERPKGSFSTLEIQRTEQGDSAMYLCASSQGQPMETQYFGPGTRLLVL.

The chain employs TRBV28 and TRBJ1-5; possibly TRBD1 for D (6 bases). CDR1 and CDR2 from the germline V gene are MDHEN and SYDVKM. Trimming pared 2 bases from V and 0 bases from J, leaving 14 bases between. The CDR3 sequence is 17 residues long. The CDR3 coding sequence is TGTGCCAGCAGTTTAGCTACGGGACACTATAGCAATCAGCCCCAGCATTTT. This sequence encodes CASSLATGHYSNQPQHF. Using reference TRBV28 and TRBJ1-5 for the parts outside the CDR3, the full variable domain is DVKVTQSSRYLVKRTGEKVFLECVQDMDHENMFWYRQDPGLGLRLIYFSYDVKMKEKGDIPEGYSVSREKKERFSLILESASTNQTSMYLCASSLATGHYSNQPQHFGDGTRLSIL.

The CDR3 here is CASTRGEGTDTQYF. The CDR3, as DNA: TGTGCCAGCACTCGAGGGGAGGGCACAGATACGCAGTATTTT. The chain couples TRBV7-9 to TRBJ2-3, with D possibly matching TRBD2 (6 bases). The CDR3 loop spans 14 amino acids. The germline CDR1 and CDR2 sequences are SEHNR and FQNEAQ (reference sequence). Trimming stripped 7 bases from V and 1 base from J, with 12 bases between. The whole variable domain, filled in from reference TRBV7-9 and TRBJ2-3, reads DTGVSQNPRHKITKRGQNVTFRCDPISEHNRLYWYRQTLGQGPEFLTYFQNEAQLEKSRLLSDRFSAERPKGSFSTLEIQRTEQGDSAMYLCASTRGEGTDTQYFGPGTRLTVL.

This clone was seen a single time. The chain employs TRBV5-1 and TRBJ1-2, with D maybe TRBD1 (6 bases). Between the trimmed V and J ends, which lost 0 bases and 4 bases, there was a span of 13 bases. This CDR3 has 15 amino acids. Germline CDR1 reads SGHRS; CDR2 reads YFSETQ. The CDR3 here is CASSLGLGHSYGYTF. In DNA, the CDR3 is TGCGCCAGCAGCTTGGGATTGGGACATAGCTATGGCTACACCTTC.

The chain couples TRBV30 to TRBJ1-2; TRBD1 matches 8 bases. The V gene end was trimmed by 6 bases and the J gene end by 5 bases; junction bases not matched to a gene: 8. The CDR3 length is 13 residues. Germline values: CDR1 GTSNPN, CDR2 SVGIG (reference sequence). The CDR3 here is CACRGQTIYGYTF. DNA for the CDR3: TGTGCCTGCAGGGGGCAGACGATATATGGCTACACCTTC.

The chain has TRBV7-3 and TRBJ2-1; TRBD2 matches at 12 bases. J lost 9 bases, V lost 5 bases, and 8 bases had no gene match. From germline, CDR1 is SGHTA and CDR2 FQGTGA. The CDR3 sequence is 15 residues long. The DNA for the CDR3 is TGTGCCAGCAGCCCCGGACTAGCGGGAACGGCTGAGCAGTTCTTC. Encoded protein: CASSPGLAGTAEQFF.

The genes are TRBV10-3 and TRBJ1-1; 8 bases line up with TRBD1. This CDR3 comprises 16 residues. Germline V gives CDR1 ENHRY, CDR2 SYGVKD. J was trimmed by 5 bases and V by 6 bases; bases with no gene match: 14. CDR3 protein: CAISGQLTGGWTEAFF. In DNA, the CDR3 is TGTGCCATCAGCGGCCAGCTCACAGGGGGGTGGACTGAAGCTTTCTTT.

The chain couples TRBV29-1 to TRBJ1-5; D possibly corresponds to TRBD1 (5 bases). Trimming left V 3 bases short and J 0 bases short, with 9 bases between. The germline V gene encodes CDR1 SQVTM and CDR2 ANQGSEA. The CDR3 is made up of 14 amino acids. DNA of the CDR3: TGCAGCGTTGACCCGGGGGTTAGCAATCAGCCCCAGCATTTT. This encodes CSVDPGVSNQPQHF.

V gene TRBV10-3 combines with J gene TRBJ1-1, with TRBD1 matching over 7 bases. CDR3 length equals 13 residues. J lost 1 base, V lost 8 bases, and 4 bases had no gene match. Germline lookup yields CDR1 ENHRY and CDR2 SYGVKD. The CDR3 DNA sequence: TGTGCCATCCGACAGGGAGGGAACACTGAAGCTTTCTTT. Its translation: CAIRQGGNTEAFF.

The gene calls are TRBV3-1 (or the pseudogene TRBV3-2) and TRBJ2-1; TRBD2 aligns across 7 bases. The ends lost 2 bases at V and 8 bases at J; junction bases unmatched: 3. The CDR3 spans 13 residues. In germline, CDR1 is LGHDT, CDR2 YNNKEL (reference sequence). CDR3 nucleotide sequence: TGTGCCAGCAGCCAATTCCTAGCGGATGAGCAGTTCTTC. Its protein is CASSQFLADEQFF.

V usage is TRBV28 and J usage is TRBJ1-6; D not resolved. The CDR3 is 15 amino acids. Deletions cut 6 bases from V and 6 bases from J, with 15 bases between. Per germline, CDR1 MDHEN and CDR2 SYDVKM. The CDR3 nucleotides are TGTGCCAGCAGGTTTCAAGTCCGGGTTAATTCACCCCTCCACTTT. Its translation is CASRFQVRVNSPLHF.

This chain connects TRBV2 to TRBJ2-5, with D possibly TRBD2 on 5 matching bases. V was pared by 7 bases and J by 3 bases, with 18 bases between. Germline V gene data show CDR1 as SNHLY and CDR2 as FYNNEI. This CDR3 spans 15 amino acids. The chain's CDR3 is CASTGRAGFEETQYF. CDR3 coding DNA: TGTGCCAGCACCGGAAGGGCGGGTTTTGAAGAGACCCAGTACTTC.

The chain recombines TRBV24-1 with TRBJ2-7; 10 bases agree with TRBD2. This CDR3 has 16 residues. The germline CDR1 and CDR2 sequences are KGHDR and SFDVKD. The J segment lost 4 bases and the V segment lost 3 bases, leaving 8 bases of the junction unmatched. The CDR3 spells CATSDGIAGGGYEQYF. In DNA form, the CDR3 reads TGTGCCACCAGTGATGGAATAGCGGGAGGAGGGTACGAGCAGTACTTC.